This is a list of T cell receptor beta chains from one sample in a study of OX40 agonist ivuxolimab in advanced cancers. Libraries were prepared by immunoSEQ multiplex PCR; TCRdb keeps only in-frame clonotypes and omits some of them. The data contain around 76,000 clones, just under 80% of them singletons. The input for sequencing was CD4+ or CD8+ T cells sorted from blood, taken in a trial of the OX40 agonist ivuxolimab. These receptor sequences come from an adult with an advanced solid tumor such as melanoma, head and neck, liver or kidney cancer. Each CDR3 is given with its conserved first and last residue. D genes are given only for firm matches. Expanded clones are given a class, and other clones once, few, many or no size at all.

>TRBV11-3|-|-
CASSLAEGGNTIYF
>TRBV5-1|-|-
CASSGGRNSGNTIYF
>TRBV7-9|TRBD2|-
CASSSHTGLAYNNEQFF
>TRBV7-3|-|-
CASREGVNTEAFF
>TRBV6-1|-|-
CASSEALQRDGYTF
>TRBV5-6|-|-
CASSLGLSGGITEKLFF
>TRBV2|-|-
CASSVDFTHTDTQYF
>TRBV19|-|-
CASSTLGPSYTF
>TRBV2|-|-
CASSDRGGGNQPQHF
>TRBV21-1|-|-
CASSKALTYEQYF
>TRBV19|TRBD1|-
CASSVGGTGAQETQYF
>TRBV7-9|-|-
CASSLAGEELNTEAFF
>TRBV30|-|few
CAWSSVTEAFF
>TRBV19|TRBD2|once
CASSMRGLAGGPNEQFF
>TRBV5-6|TRBD1|-
CASSRDRVYEQYF
>TRBV9|TRBD1|-
CASSPSGTGNNEQFF
>TRBV6-5|-|-
CASRPTYQGGNTIYF
>TRBV28|-|-
CASSLTPGEGYTF
>TRBV5-6|TRBD1|-
CASSLVGQGMYEQYF
>TRBV5-1|-|-
CASSLGDLNEKLFF
>TRBV5-4|-|once
CASSLAWAEETQYF
>TRBV19|TRBD1|-
CASSAWTGIGGNTIYF